These 30 T cell receptor beta chains were sequenced from one sample in a study of T-cell memory formation after mild COVID-19. TCRdb reprocessed the 5' RACE reads with MiXCR, giving one entry per CDR3 protein. The sample yields approximately 52,000 distinct CDR3 sequences, 9.3% seen once. The specimen sequenced was PBMCs or a T cell subset sorted from them (not recorded which). The receptors come from an adult woman who had mild COVID-19 (a few samples of this study predate the infection). Cell type and time point are not known.

This clonotype has more than one count but fewer than ten. This CDR3 is CASSYQGGGYGYTF. The CDR3 nucleotides are TGTGCCAGCAGTTACCAAGGGGGCGGCTATGGCTACACCTTC. The chain employs TRBV6-2 or TRBV6-3 and TRBJ1-2; 7 positions match TRBD1. The J segment lost 4 bases and the V segment lost 2 bases, leaving 4 bases of the junction unmatched. The germline gives CDR1 MNHEY, CDR2 SVGEGT. This CDR3 has 14 residues.

Many counts were recorded for this clonotype. The chain is built from TRBV3-1 and TRBJ2-5; D is possibly TRBD2 (5 bases). The V and J ends lost 1 base and 0 bases respectively, with 9 bases between them. This CDR3 region has 15 residues. CDR1 is LGHDT, CDR2 YNNKEL, per germline (reference sequence). Here the CDR3 reads CASSQGTGDQETQYF. CDR3 coding DNA: TGTGCCAGCAGCCAAGGGACTGGGGACCAAGAGACCCAGTACTTC.

This clonotype was seen only a few times. V is TRBV7-2 and J is TRBJ2-4, with D perhaps matching TRBD1 (5 bases). CDR1 is SGHTA and CDR2 is FQGNSA in the germline V gene. The CDR3 has 18 amino acids. Trimming removed 5 bases from V and 2 bases from J, with 22 bases in between. This CDR3 is CASSPSPWTLQPKNIQYF. The CDR3 nucleotides read TGTGCCAGCAGCCCAAGCCCGTGGACACTGCAGCCCAAAAACATTCAGTACTTC. The entire variable domain, with the rest obtained from reference TRBV7-2 and TRBJ2-4, is as follows: GAGVSQSPSNKVTEKGKDVELRCDPISGHTALYWYRQSLGQGLEFLIYFQGNSAPDKSGLPSDRFSAERTGGSVSTLTIQRTQQEDSAVYLCASSPSPWTLQPKNIQYFGAGTRLSVL.

This clonotype occurred many times. V is TRBV20-1 and J is TRBJ1-4, with 10 bases that match TRBD1. Germline CDR1 and CDR2: DFQATT and SNEGSKA (reference sequence). The J segment lost 10 bases and the V segment lost 3 bases, leaving 14 bases of the junction unmatched. The CDR3 contains 16 residues. CDR3 residues: CSASVAGQGGKGKLFF. For the CDR3, the DNA is TGCAGTGCTAGCGTAGCCGGACAGGGGGGGAAGGGAAAACTGTTTTTT.

The DNA for the CDR3 is TGCGCCAGCAGCCAAGTCGGAGGGGTGGAGGTTAAGTACTTC. This codes for CASSQVGGVEVKYF. V is TRBV4-1 and J is TRBJ2-7, with TRBD2 as a possible D gene (6 bases). This CDR3 is built from 14 residues. Germline V gene sequence: CDR1 MGHRA, CDR2 YSYEKL. V lost 1 base, J lost 11 bases, and 18 bases lay in between.

This clonotype was detected ten times or more. This sequence joins TRBV3-1 and TRBJ2-3; 7 positions match TRBD1. Germline CDR1 LGHDT, CDR2 YNNKEL (reference sequence). The CDR3 runs 13 residues. V lost 10 bases, J lost 0 bases, and 4 bases stayed unmatched. In DNA form, the CDR3 reads TGTGCCACGCGACAGGGAAGCACAGATACGCAGTATTTT. Translated: CATRQGSTDTQYF.

In this sample, this clonotype turned up a few times. The chain recombines TRBV30 with TRBJ1-5, with a tentative D call TRBD1 (5 bases). V gave up 0 bases and J gave up 10 bases, with 10 bases separating them. This CDR3 is 12 amino acids long. In germline, CDR1 is GTSNPN, CDR2 SVGIG (reference sequence). CDR3 in amino acids: CAWSVGAGPQHF. For the CDR3, the DNA is TGTGCCTGGAGTGTAGGGGCCGGACCCCAGCATTTT.

This clonotype was seen only a few times. The rearrangement links TRBV5-1 to TRBJ2-2; possibly TRBD1 for D (7 bases). V lost 0 bases and J lost 3, with 12 bases in between. The CDR3 extends over 16 amino acids. Germline assignment: CDR1 SGHRS and CDR2 YFSETQ. The CDR3 nucleotides are TGCGCCAGCAGCTTGGGGGCGGGACAGTACACCGGGGAGCTGTTTTTT. It yields the protein CASSLGAGQYTGELFF.

This clonotype was seen a few times. This chain connects TRBV18 to TRBJ2-7; TRBD1 agrees at 10 bases. CDR3 length equals 15 residues. V lost 3 bases to trimming and J lost 2 bases; unmatched junction nucleotides: 4. CDR1 and CDR2 from the germline V gene are KGHSH and LQKENI. The CDR3 DNA is TGTGCCAGCTCACCTGGGACAGGGGACACCTACGAGCAGTACTTC. Translation: CASSPGTGDTYEQYF.

This clonotype was observed once. The genes are TRBV2 and TRBJ2-7; D remains unclear. CDR3 size: 13 residues. CDR1 is SNHLY, CDR2 FYNNEI, per germline. V was pared by 1 base and J by 3 bases, with 7 bases between. The CDR3 loop reads CASSEVMIYEQYF. As DNA, the CDR3 is TGTGCCAGCAGTGAAGTAATGATCTACGAGCAGTACTTC.

V is TRBV5-1 and J is TRBJ1-1, with D possibly TRBD1 on 6 matching bases. This CDR3 has 15 amino acids. In germline, CDR1 is SGHRS, CDR2 YFSETQ. Trimming pared 6 bases from V and 0 bases from J, leaving 15 bases between. This chain's CDR3 is CASTEQGGVNTEAFF. As DNA, the CDR3 is TGCGCCAGCACCGAACAGGGAGGCGTGAACACTGAAGCTTTCTTT.

The sample holds many counts of this clonotype. The chain has TRBV12-3 or TRBV12-4 and TRBJ2-7, with D perhaps matching TRBD1 or TRBD2 (5 bases each). Deletions cut 4 bases from V and 7 bases from J, with 29 bases between. The CDR3 contains 18 residues. The CDR3 loop is CASSYPPTGTDMFWEQYF. Here the CDR3 DNA reads TGTGCCAGCAGTTACCCACCGACCGGGACCGACATGTTCTGGGAGCAGTACTTC.

V gene TRBV7-3 combines with J gene TRBJ1-1; D gene uncertain. This CDR3 has 13 amino acids. Trimming shortened V by 6 bases and J by 5 bases, and 13 bases separated the two germline ends. Germline V gene sequence: CDR1 SGHTA, CDR2 FQGTGA. The CDR3 region is CASSSQGNTEAFF. CDR3 DNA sequence: TGTGCCAGCAGTTCCCAAGGCAATACTGAAGCTTTCTTT. The full variable domain, its missing parts supplied by reference TRBV7-3 and TRBJ1-1, is GAGVSQTPSNKVTEKGKYVELRCDPISGHTALYWYRQSLGQGPEFLIYFQGTGAADDSGLPNDRFFAVRPEGSVSTLKIQRTERGDSAVYLCASSSQGNTEAFFGQGTRLTVV.

This clonotype appeared many times. The chain couples TRBV5-4 to TRBJ1-4, with D possibly being TRBD1 (5 bases). Germline assignment: CDR1 SGHNT and CDR2 YYREEE (reference sequence). CDR3 length: 14 residues. The V gene lost 3 bases and the J gene lost 4 bases, with 10 bases spanning the gap. CDR3 DNA: TGTGCCAGCAGCTCTGGGACGGGTAATGAAAAACTGTTTTTT. It codes for CASSSGTGNEKLFF.

This clonotype was observed a few times. The V and J genes are TRBV6-1 and TRBJ1-4, with a weak D call TRBD1 (5 bases). Trimming shortened V by 10 bases and J by 4 bases, and 16 bases separated the two germline ends. The CDR3 extends over 14 amino acids. CDR1 and CDR2 from the germline V gene are MNHNS and SASEGT. CDR3 amino acids: CATTIDSFNEKLFF. Written as DNA, the CDR3 is TGTGCCACTACGATTGACAGCTTTAATGAAAAACTGTTTTTT.

The rearrangement links TRBV10-3 to TRBJ2-2; 8 bases line up with TRBD1. The CDR3 is 16 amino acids. The germline V gene has CDR1 ENHRY and CDR2 SYGVKD. After removal of 3 bases from V and 2 bases from J, the junction contained 5 bases not matched to a gene. Here the CDR3 DNA reads TGTGCCATCAGTGACACGACAGGGGAAAACACCGGGGAGCTGTTTTTT. Translated: CAISDTTGENTGELFF.

This clonotype was detected many times. The chain links TRBV10-3 to TRBJ2-7, with TRBD1 as a possible D gene (5 bases). The germline V gene has CDR1 ENHRY and CDR2 SYGVKD. The V end was cut by 0 bases, the J end by 4 bases, with 19 bases between. The CDR3 loop spans 17 amino acids. In DNA form, the CDR3 reads TGTGCCATCAGTGAGTCAGTAGGGCAGGGCTCTGGATACGAGCAGTACTTC. Its protein product is CAISESVGQGSGYEQYF.

The chain combines TRBV20-1 with TRBJ2-7; 7 positions match TRBD2. CDR3 length equals 16 residues. Unmatched junction bases numbered 18, after V lost 6 bases and J lost 4 bases. Germline V lookup: CDR1 DFQATT, CDR2 SNEGSKA (reference sequence). The CDR3 loop reads CSAHQKGTSEEYEQYF. The CDR3 DNA is TGCAGTGCACACCAGAAAGGCACTAGCGAGGAGTACGAGCAGTACTTC.

This clonotype has a count of ten or more. This chain connects TRBV25-1 to TRBJ2-7; TRBD1 aligns across 10 bases. Looked up from germline, CDR1 is MGHDK and CDR2 is SYGVNS. The trim removed 3 bases at V and 2 bases at J, leaving 4 bases unmatched. The CDR3 length is 15 residues. The CDR3: CASSDQDRGAYEQYF. As DNA, the CDR3 is TGTGCCAGCAGTGATCAGGACAGGGGGGCCTACGAGCAGTACTTC.

The table lists this clonotype with many counts. This chain links TRBV11-1 with TRBJ2-7, with TRBD1 matching 9 bases. The CDR3 has 16 amino acids. V trimming: 8 bases; J trimming: 1 base; junction bases outside the gene matches: 12. Per the germline V gene, CDR1 is SGHAT and CDR2 is FQDESV (reference sequence). CDR3 in amino acids: CASVPGGTGSSYEQYF. Written as DNA, the CDR3 is TGTGCCAGCGTGCCTGGGGGGACAGGGTCGTCCTACGAGCAGTACTTC.

This chain links TRBV20-1 with TRBJ1-6, with D possibly TRBD1 on 6 matching bases. This CDR3 spans 13 amino acids. V lost 5 bases and J 6 bases, leaving 11 bases between the germline ends. The germline V gene encodes CDR1 DFQATT and CDR2 SNEGSKA (reference sequence). The CDR3 bases are TGCAGTGCTTTAAAGGACAGTAATTCACCCCTCCACTTT. It is translated as CSALKDSNSPLHF.

This clonotype has just a few counts. The chain employs TRBV4-1 and TRBJ2-7; no definite D call. This CDR3 has 16 residues. Germline lookup yields CDR1 MGHRA and CDR2 YSYEKL. The V and J ends lost 1 base and 4 bases respectively, with 17 bases between them. The CDR3 loop is CASSQGSAVGRYEQYF. CDR3 sequence (DNA): TGCGCCAGCAGCCAAGGGTCAGCCGTGGGCCGATACGAGCAGTACTTC.

This chain uses TRBV30 with TRBJ2-7, with TRBD1 matching 9 bases. Germline assignment: CDR1 GTSNPN and CDR2 SVGIG (reference sequence). Trimming cost V 0 bases and J 6 bases; bases outside gene matches: 6. CDR3 length equals 14 residues. CDR3 in DNA: TGTGCCTGGAGTGTAGGACAGGGGTTCCTCGAGCAGTACTTC. It specifies CAWSVGQGFLEQYF.

CDR3 amino acids: CASSQDGAGRNSPLHF. The CDR3 DNA sequence: TGCGCCAGCAGCCAAGATGGGGCAGGGAGAAATTCACCCCTCCACTTT. This rearrangement joins TRBV4-3 to TRBJ1-6; a weak D match, TRBD1 (5 bases). CDR3 length equals 16 residues. Germline loops: CDR1 LGHNA, CDR2 YSLEER. V dropped 0 bases and J dropped 7 bases, with 13 bases sitting between them.

Ten or more counts support this clonotype. The V gene is TRBV20-1, the J gene TRBJ1-1; D not resolved. V was pared by 0 bases and J by 1 base, with 15 bases between. This CDR3 has 16 amino acids. Germline CDR1 DFQATT, CDR2 SNEGSKA (reference sequence). The CDR3 sequence: CSARDASRLRNTEAFF. DNA of the CDR3: TGCAGTGCTAGAGACGCGAGCAGGCTTAGGAACACTGAAGCTTTCTTT.

The CDR3 DNA follows: TGTGCCAGCAGTGAGGGGCAGTACACCATATATTTT. Translated, it gives CASSEGQYTIYF. The chain joins TRBV2 to TRBJ1-3, with a possible D match to TRBD1 (5 bases). V dropped 3 bases and J dropped 8 bases, with 8 bases sitting between them. Per the germline V gene, CDR1 is SNHLY and CDR2 is FYNNEI. The CDR3 contains 12 residues.

In its sample, this clonotype was seen a few times. The chain joins TRBV10-3 to TRBJ2-7; TRBD1 matches 9 bases. In germline, CDR1 is ENHRY, CDR2 SYGVKD. Losses at the gene ends were 6 bases for V and 6 bases for J; bases not matched to a gene: 12. This CDR3 is 15 amino acids long. CDR3: CAIRPSTGGRIEQYF. The DNA for the CDR3 is TGTGCCATCAGACCTTCTACAGGGGGCCGGATCGAGCAGTACTTC.

This clonotype was seen only a few times. The CDR3 DNA reads as TGTGCCAGCAGCTACACAGGGAATGGCTACACCTTC. The encoded protein is CASSYTGNGYTF. The chain uses TRBV7-9 and TRBJ1-2; a possible D gene is TRBD1 (6 bases). V was clipped by 4 bases and J by 6 bases, with 9 bases between them. The CDR3 is 12 amino acids. The germline V gene encodes CDR1 SEHNR and CDR2 FQNEAQ (reference sequence).

This clonotype has at least ten counts. This chain joins TRBV6-5 and TRBJ1-2; the D is unclear. The germline gives CDR1 MNHEY, CDR2 SVGAGI. CDR3 length equals 13 residues. Trimming took 7 bases from V and 4 from J, leaving 13 bases between them. Here the CDR3 DNA reads TGTGCCAGCACCAAGGGAGAGCTCTATGGCTACACCTTC. The encoded protein is CASTKGELYGYTF.

V and J are TRBV20-1 and TRBJ2-7; the match to TRBD2 covers 7 bases. Germline-derived CDR1 and CDR2 are DFQATT and SNEGSKA (reference sequence). J lost 2 bases, V lost 0 bases, and 22 bases had no gene match. The CDR3 contains 20 residues. The CDR3 here is CSARDKRGTNRASGTYEQYF. As DNA, the CDR3 is TGCAGTGCTAGAGATAAAAGGGGCACGAATAGGGCTAGCGGAACCTACGAGCAGTACTTC.